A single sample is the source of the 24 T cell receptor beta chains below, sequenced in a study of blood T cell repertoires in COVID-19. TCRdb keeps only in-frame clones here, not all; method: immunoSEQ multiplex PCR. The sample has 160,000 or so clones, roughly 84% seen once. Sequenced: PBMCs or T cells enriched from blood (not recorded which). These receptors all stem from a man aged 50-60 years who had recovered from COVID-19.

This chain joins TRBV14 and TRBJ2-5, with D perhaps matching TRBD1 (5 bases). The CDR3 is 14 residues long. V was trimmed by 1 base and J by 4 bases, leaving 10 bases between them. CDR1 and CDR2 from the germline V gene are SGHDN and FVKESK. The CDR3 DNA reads TGTGCCAGCAGCCAAGGAGTAGGGGTAGAGACCCAGTACTTC. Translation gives CASSQGVGVETQYF. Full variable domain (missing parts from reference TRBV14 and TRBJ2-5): EAGVTQFPSHSVIEKGQTVTLRCDPISGHDNLYWYRRVMGKEIKFLLHFVKESKQDESGMPNNRFLAERTGGTYSTLKVQPAELEDSGVYFCASSQGVGVETQYFGPGTRLLVL.

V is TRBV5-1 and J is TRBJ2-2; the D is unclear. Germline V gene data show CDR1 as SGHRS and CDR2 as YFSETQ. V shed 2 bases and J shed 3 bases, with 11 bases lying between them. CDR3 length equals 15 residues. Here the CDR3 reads CASSFPLGDTGELFF. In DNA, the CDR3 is TGCGCCAGCAGCTTCCCCCTCGGAGACACCGGGGAGCTGTTTTTT.

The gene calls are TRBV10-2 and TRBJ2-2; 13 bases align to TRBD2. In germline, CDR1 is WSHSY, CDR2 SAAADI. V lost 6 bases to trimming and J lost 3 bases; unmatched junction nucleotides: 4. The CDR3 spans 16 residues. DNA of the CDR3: TGCGCCAGCAGACTAGCGGGGGGGAGGGACACCGGGGAGCTGTTTTTT. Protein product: CASRLAGGRDTGELFF.

CDR3 in amino acids: CASSLSGQIMNTEAFF. CDR3 nucleotide sequence: TGTGCCAGCAGCCTATCAGGACAGATCATGAACACTGAAGCTTTCTTT. The chain is built from TRBV7-2 and TRBJ1-1; D perhaps matches TRBD1 (6 bases). Germline assignment: CDR1 SGHTA and CDR2 FQGNSA. CDR3 length equals 16 residues. Trimming removed 5 bases at V and 0 bases at J, with 16 bases between.

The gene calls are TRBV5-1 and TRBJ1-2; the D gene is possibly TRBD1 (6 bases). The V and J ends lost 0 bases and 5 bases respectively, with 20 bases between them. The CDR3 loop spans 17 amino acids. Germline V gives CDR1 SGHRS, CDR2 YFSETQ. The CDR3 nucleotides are TGCGCCAGCAGCTTGGATTTTGGGGGCACCACACTTTATGGCTACACCTTC. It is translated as CASSLDFGGTTLYGYTF. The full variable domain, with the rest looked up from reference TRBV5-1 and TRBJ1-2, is KAGVTQTPRYLIKTRGQQVTLSCSPISGHRSVSWYQQTPGQGLQFLFEYFSETQRNKGNFPGRFSGRQFSNSRSEMNVSTLELGDSALYLCASSLDFGGTTLYGYTFGSGTRLTVV.

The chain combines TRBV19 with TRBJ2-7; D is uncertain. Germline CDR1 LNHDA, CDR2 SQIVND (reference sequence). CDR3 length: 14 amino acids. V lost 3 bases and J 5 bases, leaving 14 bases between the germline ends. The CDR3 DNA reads TGTGCCAGTAGTATGGTCCAGGCACGCGACGAGCAGTACTTC. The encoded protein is CASSMVQARDEQYF.

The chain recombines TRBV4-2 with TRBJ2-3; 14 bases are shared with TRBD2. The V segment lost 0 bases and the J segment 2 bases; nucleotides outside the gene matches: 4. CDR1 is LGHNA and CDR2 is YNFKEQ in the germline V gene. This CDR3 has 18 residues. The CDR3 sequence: CASSQDGLAGGFTDTQYF. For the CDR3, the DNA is TGTGCCAGCAGCCAAGATGGACTAGCGGGGGGTTTCACAGATACGCAGTATTTT.

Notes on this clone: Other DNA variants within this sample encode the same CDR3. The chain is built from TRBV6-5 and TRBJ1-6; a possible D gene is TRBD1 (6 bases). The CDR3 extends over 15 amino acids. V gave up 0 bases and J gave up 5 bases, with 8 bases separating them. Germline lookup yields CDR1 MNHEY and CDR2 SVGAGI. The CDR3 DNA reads TGTGCCAGCAGTTACTCTAACAGGGATAATTCACCCCTCCACTTT. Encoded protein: CASSYSNRDNSPLHF.

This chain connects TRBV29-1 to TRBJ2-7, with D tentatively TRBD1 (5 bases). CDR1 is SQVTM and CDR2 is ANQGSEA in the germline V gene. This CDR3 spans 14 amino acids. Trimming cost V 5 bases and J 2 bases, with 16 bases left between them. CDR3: CSVYDSTKTYEQYF. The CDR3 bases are TGCAGCGTTTATGACAGTACAAAGACCTACGAGCAGTACTTC.

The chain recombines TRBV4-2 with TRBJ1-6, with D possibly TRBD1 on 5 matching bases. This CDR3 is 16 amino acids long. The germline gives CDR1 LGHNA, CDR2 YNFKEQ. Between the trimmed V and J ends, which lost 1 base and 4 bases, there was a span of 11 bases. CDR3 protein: CASSQGGEIYNSPLHF. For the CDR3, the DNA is TGTGCCAGCAGCCAAGGGGGGGAAATTTATAATTCACCCCTCCACTTT.

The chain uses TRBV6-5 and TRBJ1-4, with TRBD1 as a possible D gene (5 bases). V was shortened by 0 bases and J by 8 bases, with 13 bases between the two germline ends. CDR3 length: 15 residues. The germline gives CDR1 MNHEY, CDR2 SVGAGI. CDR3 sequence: CASSYSGPPGEKLFF. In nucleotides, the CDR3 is TGTGCCAGCAGTTACTCGGGGCCCCCGGGCGAAAAACTGTTTTTT.

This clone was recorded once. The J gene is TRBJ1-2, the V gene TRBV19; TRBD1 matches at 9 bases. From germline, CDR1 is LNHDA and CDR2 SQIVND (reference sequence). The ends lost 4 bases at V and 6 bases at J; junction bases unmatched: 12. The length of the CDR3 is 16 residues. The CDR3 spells CASSKLDRGRWNGYTF. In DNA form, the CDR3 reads TGTGCCAGTAGTAAATTGGACAGGGGAAGATGGAATGGCTACACCTTC.

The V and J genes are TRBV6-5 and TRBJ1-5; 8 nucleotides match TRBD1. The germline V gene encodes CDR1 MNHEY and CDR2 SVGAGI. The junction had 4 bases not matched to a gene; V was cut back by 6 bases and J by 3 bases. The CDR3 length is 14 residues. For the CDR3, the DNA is TGTGCCAGCAGGAACAGGGGGGACAATCAGCCCCAGCATTTT. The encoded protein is CASRNRGDNQPQHF.

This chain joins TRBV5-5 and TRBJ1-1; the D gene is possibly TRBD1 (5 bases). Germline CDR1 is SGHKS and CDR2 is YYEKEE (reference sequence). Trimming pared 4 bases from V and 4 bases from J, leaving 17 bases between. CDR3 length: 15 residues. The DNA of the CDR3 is TGTGCCAGCAGCCCTCGACCAGGGTCTTTCACTGAAGCTTTCTTT. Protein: CASSPRPGSFTEAFF.

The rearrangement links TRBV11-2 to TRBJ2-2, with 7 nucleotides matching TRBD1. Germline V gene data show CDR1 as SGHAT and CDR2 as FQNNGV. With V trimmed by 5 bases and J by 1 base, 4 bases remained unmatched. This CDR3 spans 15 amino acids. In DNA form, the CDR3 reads TGTGCCAGCAGCCGTGACAGGGTGAACACCGGGGAGCTGTTTTTT. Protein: CASSRDRVNTGELFF.

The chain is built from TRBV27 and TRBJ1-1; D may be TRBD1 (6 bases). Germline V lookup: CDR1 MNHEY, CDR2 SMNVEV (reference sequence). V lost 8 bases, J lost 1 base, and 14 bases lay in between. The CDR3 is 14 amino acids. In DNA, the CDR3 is TGTGCCAGCCAAGGACAGAACCAGAACACTGAAGCTTTCTTT. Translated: CASQGQNQNTEAFF.

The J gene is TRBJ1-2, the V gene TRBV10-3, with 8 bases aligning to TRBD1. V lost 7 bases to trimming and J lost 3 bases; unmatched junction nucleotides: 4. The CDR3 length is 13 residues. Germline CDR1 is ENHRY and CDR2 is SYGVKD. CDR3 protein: CAITKTGDYGYTF. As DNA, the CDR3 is TGTGCCATCACTAAGACAGGGGACTATGGCTACACCTTC.

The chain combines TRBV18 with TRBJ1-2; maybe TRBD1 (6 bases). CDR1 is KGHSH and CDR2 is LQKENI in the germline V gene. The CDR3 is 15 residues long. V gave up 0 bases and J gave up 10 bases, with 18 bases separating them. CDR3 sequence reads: CASSPPNREPMIYTF. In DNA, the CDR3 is TGTGCCAGCTCACCACCCAACAGGGAGCCTATGATCTACACCTTC.

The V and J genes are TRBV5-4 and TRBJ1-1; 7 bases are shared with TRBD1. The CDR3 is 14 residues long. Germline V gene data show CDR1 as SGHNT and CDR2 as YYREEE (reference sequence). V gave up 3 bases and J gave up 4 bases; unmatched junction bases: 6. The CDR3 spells CASSWDSGVTEAFF. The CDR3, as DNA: TGTGCCAGCAGCTGGGACAGCGGAGTCACTGAAGCTTTCTTT.

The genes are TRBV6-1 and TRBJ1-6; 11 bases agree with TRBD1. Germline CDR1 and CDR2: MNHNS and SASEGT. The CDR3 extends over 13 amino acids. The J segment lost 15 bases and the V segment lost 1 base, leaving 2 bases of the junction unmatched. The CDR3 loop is CASSEVGQGVLHF. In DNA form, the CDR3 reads TGTGCCAGCAGTGAAGTGGGACAGGGGGTCCTCCACTTT.

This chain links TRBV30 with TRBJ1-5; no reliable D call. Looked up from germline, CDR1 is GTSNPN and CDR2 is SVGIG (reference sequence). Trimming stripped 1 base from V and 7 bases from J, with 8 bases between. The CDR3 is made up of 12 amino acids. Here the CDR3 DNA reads TGTGCCTGGAGTGCGGGCGGGCAGCCCCAGCATTTT. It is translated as CAWSAGGQPQHF.

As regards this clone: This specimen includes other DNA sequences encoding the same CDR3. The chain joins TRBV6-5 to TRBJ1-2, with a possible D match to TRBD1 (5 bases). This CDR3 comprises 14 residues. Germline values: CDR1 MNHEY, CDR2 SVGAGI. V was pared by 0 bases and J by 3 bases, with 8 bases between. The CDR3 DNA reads TGTGCCAGCAGTTACTCCGGGGGGGACTATGGCTACACCTTC. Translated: CASSYSGGDYGYTF.

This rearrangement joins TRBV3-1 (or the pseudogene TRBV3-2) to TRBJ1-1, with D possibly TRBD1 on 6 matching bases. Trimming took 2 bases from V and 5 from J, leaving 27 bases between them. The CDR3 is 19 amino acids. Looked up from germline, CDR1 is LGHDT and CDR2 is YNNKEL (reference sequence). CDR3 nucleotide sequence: TGTGCCAGCAGCCAACCCTCCGGTGGGGGGGCGAGGGAACAGACTGAAGCTTTCTTT. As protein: CASSQPSGGGAREQTEAFF.

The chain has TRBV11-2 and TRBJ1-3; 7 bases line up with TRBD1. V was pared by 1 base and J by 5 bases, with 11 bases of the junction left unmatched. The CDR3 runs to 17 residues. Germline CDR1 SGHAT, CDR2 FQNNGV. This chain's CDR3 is CASSLAGGQGTRNTIYF. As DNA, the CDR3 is TGTGCCAGCAGCTTAGCAGGGGGTCAGGGGACTCGAAACACCATATATTTT.